The 18 T cell receptor beta chains below all came from one sample that was sequenced in a study of shared clonotypes between healthy human individuals (TCRdb year 2020). The library was generated by the immunoSEQ multiplex PCR assay. Drawn from immuneACCESS, this table holds only the in-frame rearrangements with V and J called that TCRdb kept. Clones are partly lost; checked studies trace under half to an unresolved V gene and leave the rest unexplained. The sample includes about 1.1 million clones, with approximately 80% observed a single time. Jointly, the top ten make up 0.85% to 1% of the sample. Material: memory CD4+ T cells from PBMCs. Reading the label with the study, this specimen's cell subset or site is: CD45RA-negative fraction. The receptors derive from a man between 18 and 29 years old in good health. Some clones in this sample may be carry-over from other donors' samples.

On this clone: The same CDR3 also results from other DNA sequences found in this sample. This chain uses TRBV10-3 with TRBJ1-1; D call uncertain. Trimming shortened V by 4 bases and J by 1 base, and 7 bases separated the two germline ends. Germline CDR1 and CDR2: ENHRY and SYGVKD. The CDR3 is 13 amino acids. The CDR3 region has the DNA TGTGCCATCAGTGGACTAGCGAACACTGAAGCTTTCTTT. Protein sequence: CAISGLANTEAFF.

The chain uses TRBV7-8 and TRBJ1-3; D is undetermined. The V end lost 5 bases, the J end lost 3 bases, and 26 bases lay between the germline ends. This CDR3 region has 19 residues. Germline V lookup: CDR1 SGHVS, CDR2 FQNEAQ. The DNA of the CDR3 is TGTGCCAGCAGCCCCCGTTTTTCATCCGCCTCGGGAGGTGGAAACACCATATATTTT. This translates into CASSPRFSSASGGGNTIYF.

The V and J genes are TRBV25-1 and TRBJ2-1; 7 bases line up with TRBD2. V shed 7 bases, J shed 15 bases, and the junction held 12 bases outside the gene matches. The germline CDR1 and CDR2 sequences are MGHDK and SYGVNS. The length of the CDR3 is 12 residues. CDR3 in amino acids: CASTSGRGPRFF. In DNA form, the CDR3 reads TGTGCCAGCACTAGCGGCAGAGGGCCGCGGTTCTTC.

About this clone: A much larger clone lies a single base off, so this may be a read error. CDR3 sequence (DNA): TGTGCCAGCAGTAAGCAAGAGACCCAGTACTTC. Protein sequence: CASSKQETQYF. V gene TRBV6-6 combines with J gene TRBJ2-5; D is uncertain. V lost 5 bases, J lost 2 bases, and 3 bases lay in between. The CDR3 extends over 11 amino acids. Germline CDR1 is MNHNY and CDR2 is SVGAGI (reference sequence).

The chain joins TRBV30 to TRBJ1-3; D possibly corresponds to TRBD1 (6 bases). CDR3 size: 13 residues. Trimming shortened V by 4 bases and J by 4 bases, and 11 bases separated the two germline ends. The V gene's germline CDR1 is GTSNPN and CDR2 SVGIG (reference sequence). The CDR3 loop is CAWTSDRGNTIYF. Here the CDR3 DNA reads TGTGCCTGGACCTCGGACAGAGGAAACACCATATATTTT.

This chain links TRBV2 with TRBJ2-2, with 8 bases that match TRBD2. The CDR3 extends over 16 amino acids. CDR1 is SNHLY, CDR2 FYNNEI, per germline. J gave up 2 bases and V 7 bases, and 9 bases lay outside the gene matches. CDR3 coding DNA: TGTGCCAGCACAATGACGGGAGGGCCTAACACCGGGGAGCTGTTTTTT. This gives the protein CASTMTGGPNTGELFF.

The chain is built from TRBV9 and TRBJ2-7; D may be TRBD1 or TRBD2 (6 bases each). The germline V gene encodes CDR1 SGDLS and CDR2 YYNGEE. This CDR3 is built from 16 residues. V was clipped by 0 bases and J by 0 bases, with 13 bases between them. DNA of the CDR3: TGTGCCAGCAGCGTAGCTGAGGGGGGTGCCTCCTACGAGCAGTACTTC. This sequence encodes CASSVAEGGASYEQYF.

This clone was observed a single time. This sequence joins TRBV7-8 and TRBJ1-3; D gene uncertain. Trimming removed 0 bases from V and 0 bases from J, with 9 bases in between. This CDR3 comprises 16 residues. Looked up from germline, CDR1 is SGHVS and CDR2 is FQNEAQ. The CDR3 spells CASSLATASSGNTIYF. The DNA of the CDR3 is TGTGCCAGCAGCTTAGCTACGGCGAGCTCTGGAAACACCATATATTTT.

The chain has TRBV11-3 and TRBJ2-1, with 13 nucleotides matching TRBD2. V was pared by 1 base and J by 6 bases, with 6 bases of the junction left unmatched. The CDR3 runs 17 residues. Germline V lookup: CDR1 SGHNT, CDR2 YENEEA. The DNA of the CDR3 is TGTGCCAGCAGCTTAGGTTTGGGGACTAGCGGGACCAATGAGCAGTTCTTC. Its translation is CASSLGLGTSGTNEQFF.

This chain connects TRBV10-3 to TRBJ2-5, with TRBD2 as a possible D gene (6 bases). Germline loops: CDR1 ENHRY, CDR2 SYGVKD. There are 14 residues in the CDR3. V was pared by 4 bases and J by 5 bases, with 14 bases between. In DNA form, the CDR3 reads TGTGCCATCAGTGGTCTAGCGCAACGGGAGACCCAGTACTTC. Translation: CAISGLAQRETQYF.

This clone was detected many times. The CDR3 loop is CASSQIGQGGNEKLFF. For the CDR3, the DNA is TGTGCCAGCAGCCAGATCGGACAGGGTGGGAATGAAAAACTGTTTTTT. V and J are TRBV4-2 and TRBJ1-4; TRBD1 aligns across 8 bases. The CDR3 covers 16 residues. Germline V gene sequence: CDR1 LGHNA, CDR2 YNFKEQ. Trimming at V came to 3 bases and at J to 5 bases, leaving 8 bases not matched to a gene.

The V and J genes are TRBV28 and TRBJ2-1, with D tentatively TRBD1 or TRBD2 (6 bases each). The ends were cut back, 8 bases at V and 5 bases at J, with 19 bases in the middle. The CDR3 has 15 amino acids. Germline lookup yields CDR1 MDHEN and CDR2 SYDVKM. The CDR3 sequence: CASQPTGGANNEQFF. In DNA, the CDR3 is TGTGCCAGCCAGCCGACAGGAGGGGCTAACAATGAGCAGTTCTTC.

Ten or more counts support this clone. The chain is built from TRBV7-8 and TRBJ2-7, with 8 bases aligning to TRBD2. CDR1 SGHVS and CDR2 FQNEAQ come from the germline V gene. V lost 3 bases and J lost 4; bases outside the gene matches: 8. The CDR3 contains 15 residues. The CDR3: CASSFPSGSGYEQYF. The CDR3 DNA sequence: TGTGCCAGCAGCTTTCCGAGCGGGAGCGGATACGAGCAGTACTTC.

This chain connects TRBV29-1 to TRBJ2-7, with 15 bases fitting TRBD2. V lost 6 bases and J lost 5; bases outside the gene matches: 5. CDR1 and CDR2 from the germline V gene are SQVTM and ANQGSEA. The CDR3 extends over 14 amino acids. The CDR3 region has the DNA TGCAGCGTCCGAGGACTAGCGGGAGGGCACGAGCAGTACTTC. Translation: CSVRGLAGGHEQYF.

The chain links TRBV19 to TRBJ1-2; 7 bases map to TRBD1. CDR1 is LNHDA and CDR2 is SQIVND in the germline V gene (reference sequence). Trimming at V came to 3 bases and at J to 2 bases, leaving 12 bases not matched to a gene. This CDR3 region has 17 residues. CDR3 residues: CASSMRPDRTRNYGYTF. CDR3 sequence (DNA): TGTGCCAGTAGTATGAGACCGGACAGGACGAGAAACTATGGCTACACCTTC.

This clone was counted a few times. This chain uses TRBV18 with TRBJ2-1, with a weak D call TRBD1 (6 bases). Trimming pared 0 bases from V and 1 base from J, leaving 10 bases between. There are 16 residues in the CDR3. CDR1 is KGHSH, CDR2 LQKENI, per germline. CDR3 sequence reads: CASSPPGTRSYNEQFF. Here the CDR3 DNA reads TGTGCCAGCTCACCACCGGGGACAAGGTCCTACAATGAGCAGTTCTTC.

This clone was recorded many times. The genes are TRBV11-2 and TRBJ2-3; 7 bases align to TRBD2. This CDR3 comprises 15 residues. Unmatched junction bases numbered 7, after V lost 3 bases and J lost 4 bases. Germline lookup yields CDR1 SGHAT and CDR2 FQNNGV. The CDR3 here is CASSFSAGVADTQYF. CDR3 DNA sequence: TGTGCCAGCAGCTTTAGTGCGGGAGTCGCAGATACGCAGTATTTT. The full variable domain, completed using reference TRBV11-2 and TRBJ2-3, is EAGVAQSPRYKIIEKRQSVAFWCNPISGHATLYWYQQILGQGPKLLIQFQNNGVVDDSQLPKDRFSAERLKGVDSTLKIQPAKLEDSAVYLCASSFSAGVADTQYFGPGTRLTVL.

This chain uses TRBV28 with TRBJ1-2; D remains ambiguous. Germline-derived CDR1 and CDR2 are MDHEN and SYDVKM. The CDR3 loop spans 13 amino acids. The V and J ends lost 2 bases and 2 bases respectively, with 6 bases between them. The DNA for the CDR3 is TGTGCCAGCAGTTTACGGGAGAACTATGGCTACACCTTC. Amino acids: CASSLRENYGYTF.